Following are 21 T cell receptor beta chains from one sample sequenced in a study of blood T cells in healthy people across ages. Using a J-beta primer mix together with a sample-barcoded 5' primer, a second PCR was run for about 6 to 12 cycles. TCRdb re-called the 5' RACE reads through MiXCR, storing one row per CDR3 protein. The repertoire includes about 1.5 million distinct CDR3 sequences, approximately 43% of them detected once, and 4% sits in the top ten. Sequencing was done on a sample of blood. These receptors all come from a woman aged 18 to 35 in good health.

A note on this clonotype: A much larger clone differs by one base, so this may be a read error. Written as DNA, the CDR3 is TGCGCCAGCAGCTCGCTAGGAGCGGGGACTCAAGAGACCCAGTTCTTC. This translates into CASSSLGAGTQETQFF. The V call is TRBV5-1, the J call TRBJ2-5, with 7 nucleotides matching TRBD2. The tail of the sequence fits TRBJ2-1 better, so the J call may be wrong. The CDR3 has 16 residues. In germline, CDR1 is SGHRS, CDR2 YFSETQ.

In its sample, this clonotype was seen a few times. J is TRBJ2-1 and V is TRBV7-2; D may be TRBD2 (6 bases). CDR1 and CDR2 from the germline V gene are SGHTA and FQGNSA. The germline V and J ends were trimmed by 1 base and 4 bases, with 14 bases remaining between them. The CDR3 spans 16 residues. The CDR3: CASSLGSLAKYNEQFF. DNA for the CDR3: TGTGCCAGCAGCTTAGGGAGCCTAGCGAAATACAATGAGCAGTTCTTC.

This clonotype was seen a handful of times. The rearrangement uses TRBV9 and TRBJ2-5; 8 positions match TRBD2. Germline V gene sequence: CDR1 SGDLS, CDR2 YYNGEE. The CDR3 has 15 residues. After removal of 4 bases from V and 3 bases from J, the junction contained 8 bases not matched to a gene. The CDR3 region has the DNA TGTGCCAGCAGCTTAGGAGGGACTAGTAAAGAGACCCAGTACTTC. Amino acid sequence: CASSLGGTSKETQYF.

This clonotype was seen a handful of times. The chain has TRBV7-8 and TRBJ2-7; maybe TRBD2 (6 bases). CDR3 length: 15 residues. Deletions cut 1 base from V and 2 bases from J, with 12 bases between. From germline, CDR1 is SGHVS and CDR2 FQNEAQ. The CDR3 loop reads CASSLVRRGTYEQYF. CDR3 bases: TGTGCCAGCAGCTTAGTCCGGCGGGGAACCTACGAGCAGTACTTC. Full variable domain (missing parts from reference TRBV7-8 and TRBJ2-7): GAGVSQSPRYKVAKRGQDVALRCDPISGHVSLFWYQQALGQGPEFLTYFQNEAQLDKSGLPSDRFFAERPEGSVSTLKIQRTQQEDSAVYLCASSLVRRGTYEQYFGPGTRLTVT.

This clonotype was observed a handful of times. V gene TRBV6-1 combines with J gene TRBJ2-5, with D hard to call. This CDR3 is built from 11 residues. Between the trimmed V and J ends, which lost 8 bases and 1 base, there was a span of 5 bases. The germline gives CDR1 MNHNS, CDR2 SASEGT. CDR3 amino acids: CASALQETQYF. The CDR3 coding sequence is TGTGCCAGCGCTCTCCAAGAGACCCAGTACTTC.

The chain carries TRBV4-2 and TRBJ1-2, with no clear D. The CDR3 has 13 residues. V lost 7 bases, J lost 6 bases, and 15 bases lay in between. Looked up from germline, CDR1 is LGHNA and CDR2 is YNFKEQ. The CDR3 DNA reads TGTGCCAGCACCAACCGAGAGAAGGATGGCTACACCTTC. It is translated as CASTNREKDGYTF.

This clonotype was recorded a few times. The gene calls are TRBV15 and TRBJ2-6; D unresolved. The germline V gene has CDR1 LNHNV and CDR2 YYDKDF (reference sequence). The CDR3 is made up of 14 amino acids. Trimming took 0 bases from V and 2 from J, leaving 2 bases between them. The CDR3 nucleotides are TGTGCCACCAGCAGAGATACTGGGGCCAACGTCCTGACTTTC. Its protein product is CATSRDTGANVLTF.

The gene calls are TRBV25-1 and TRBJ2-1, with unresolved D. The germline CDR1 and CDR2 sequences are MGHDK and SYGVNS. Trimming pared 3 bases from V and 2 bases from J, leaving 11 bases between. This CDR3 has 15 residues. In nucleotides, the CDR3 is TGTGCCAGCAGTGATACAGTCCCAACCTACAATGAGCAGTTCTTC. Amino acids: CASSDTVPTYNEQFF.

In DNA form, the CDR3 reads TGTGCCAGCAGCTTAGGGGTAGCTAGCGGGGGGTCCCAAAATGAGCAGTTCTTC. Translated: CASSLGVASGGSQNEQFF. V gene TRBV7-3 combines with J gene TRBJ2-1, with TRBD2 matching over 11 bases. The CDR3 covers 18 residues. Germline values: CDR1 SGHTA, CDR2 FQGTGA. The ends lost 2 bases at V and 7 bases at J; junction bases unmatched: 13.

This clonotype came up a few times. Here the CDR3 DNA reads TGCGCCAGCAGCCAAGGTCTCGCGGGGGGAGACTACAATGAGCAGTTCTTC. Translated: CASSQGLAGGDYNEQFF. The chain couples TRBV4-3 to TRBJ2-1; TRBD2 agrees at 8 bases. V shed 1 base and J 3 bases; nucleotides not matched to a gene: 8. This CDR3 spans 17 amino acids. Germline CDR1 and CDR2: LGHNA and YSLEER.

A remark on this clonotype: A read error may account for a junction end that differs from germline. V is TRBV9 and J is TRBJ1-5; no definite D call. Germline V gene sequence: CDR1 SGDLS, CDR2 YYNGEE. The CDR3 extends over 15 amino acids. CDR3 protein: CSSSVVERVNQPQHF. CDR3 nucleotides: TGTTCCAGCAGCGTAGTTGAAAGGGTTAATCAGCCCCAGCATTTT.

This clonotype has a handful of counts. The chain employs TRBV7-9 and TRBJ2-3; D gene unclear. The length of the CDR3 is 15 residues. The V end lost 5 bases, the J end lost 2 bases, and 14 bases lay between the germline ends. Per germline, CDR1 SEHNR and CDR2 FQNEAQ (reference sequence). CDR3: CASSRPAEITDTQYF. The DNA for the CDR3 is TGTGCCAGCAGCCGCCCGGCGGAGATCACAGATACGCAGTATTTT.

The chain has TRBV20-1 and TRBJ2-3; tentatively, D is TRBD1 (6 bases). CDR3 size: 12 residues. V lost 4 bases and J 10 bases, leaving 15 bases between the germline ends. Looked up from germline, CDR1 is DFQATT and CDR2 is SNEGSKA (reference sequence). As DNA, the CDR3 is TGCAGTGCTACGAGACAGGAGTTCGCGCAGTATTTT. Protein: CSATRQEFAQYF.

The rearrangement joins TRBV6-2 or TRBV6-3 to TRBJ2-7; D call uncertain. The germline CDR1 and CDR2 sequences are MNHEY and SVGEGT. The V end was cut by 8 bases, the J end by 0 bases, with 8 bases between. The CDR3 length is 12 residues. CDR3 nucleotides: TGTGCCAGCGGACGGCCCTCCTACGAGCAGTACTTC. Its protein is CASGRPSYEQYF.

The chain joins TRBV12-3 or TRBV12-4 to TRBJ2-7; D not certain. This CDR3 has 15 residues. Trimming cost V 2 bases and J 2 bases, with 13 bases left between them. CDR3 sequence (DNA): TGTGCCAGCAGTTTATCGGTGGGCCTAACCTACGAGCAGTACTTC. Its translation: CASSLSVGLTYEQYF.

J is TRBJ2-2 and V is TRBV27; no clear D. Germline values: CDR1 MNHEY, CDR2 SMNVEV (reference sequence). This CDR3 spans 13 amino acids. Trimming took 7 bases from V and 6 from J, leaving 12 bases between them. CDR3 sequence reads: CASIFSVAGELFF. The CDR3 DNA reads TGTGCCAGCATTTTTTCGGTCGCCGGGGAGCTGTTTTTT.

The V call is TRBV5-1, the J call TRBJ2-1; TRBD2 matches at 10 bases. The CDR3 is 17 residues long. With V trimmed by 0 bases and J by 4 bases, 7 bases remained unmatched. Germline V lookup: CDR1 SGHRS, CDR2 YFSETQ. This CDR3 is CASSLVFQRGGYNEQFF. The CDR3 DNA reads TGCGCCAGCAGCTTGGTTTTTCAGCGGGGGGGGTACAATGAGCAGTTCTTC.

This chain joins TRBV28 and TRBJ1-5; D remains unclear. Between the trimmed V and J ends, which lost 6 bases and 0 bases, there was a span of 9 bases. CDR3 length equals 14 residues. In germline, CDR1 is MDHEN, CDR2 SYDVKM. The CDR3 region has the DNA TGTGCCAGCAGCAAGCACAGTAGCAATCAGCCCCAGCATTTT. Residues: CASSKHSSNQPQHF.

The CDR3 nucleotides read TGCGCCAGCAGCCAAGATCAGGTAGGGTTGAAGTTCTTC. It specifies CASSQDQVGLKFF. The chain employs TRBV4-3 and TRBJ2-1; D is uncertain. Germline V gene sequence: CDR1 LGHNA, CDR2 YSLEER. V was clipped by 0 bases and J by 14 bases, with 14 bases between them. CDR3 length equals 13 residues.

For this clonotype: One junction end does not reproduce the germline sequence, and a read error may be involved. The J gene is TRBJ2-1, the V gene TRBV5-1; no definite D call. Germline loops: CDR1 SGHRS, CDR2 YFSETQ. CDR3 length equals 14 residues. In DNA form, the CDR3 reads TGCGCCAACAGCTTTGGATCGTTTGACAATGAGCAGTTCTTC. Its protein product is CANSFGSFDNEQFF.

This chain uses TRBV9 with TRBJ1-3; D is ambiguous. In germline, CDR1 is SGDLS, CDR2 YYNGEE. The CDR3 spans 17 residues. V was trimmed by 0 bases and J by 0 bases, leaving 13 bases between them. CDR3 sequence reads: CASSVVADASSGNTIYF. For the CDR3, the DNA is TGTGCCAGCAGCGTAGTGGCGGACGCGAGCTCTGGAAACACCATATATTTT. The whole variable domain, remainder taken from reference TRBV9 and TRBJ1-3, is DSGVTQTPKHLITATGQRVTLRCSPRSGDLSVYWYQQSLDQGLQFLIQYYNGEERAKGNILERFSAQQFPDLHSELNLSSLELGDSALYFCASSVVADASSGNTIYFGEGSWLTVV.